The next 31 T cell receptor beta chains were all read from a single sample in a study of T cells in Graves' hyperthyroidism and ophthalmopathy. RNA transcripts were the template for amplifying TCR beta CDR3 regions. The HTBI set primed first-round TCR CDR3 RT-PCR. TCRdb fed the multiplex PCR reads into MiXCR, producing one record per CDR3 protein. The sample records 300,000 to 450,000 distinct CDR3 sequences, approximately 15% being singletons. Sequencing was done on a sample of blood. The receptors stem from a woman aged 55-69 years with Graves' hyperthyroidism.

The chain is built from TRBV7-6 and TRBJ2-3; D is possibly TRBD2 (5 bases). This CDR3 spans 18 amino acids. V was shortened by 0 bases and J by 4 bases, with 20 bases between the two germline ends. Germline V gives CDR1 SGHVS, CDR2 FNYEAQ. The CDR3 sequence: CASSLAAGWRSSSDTQYF. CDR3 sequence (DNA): TGTGCCAGCAGCTTAGCCGCGGGTTGGCGGTCTAGCTCAGATACGCAGTATTTT.

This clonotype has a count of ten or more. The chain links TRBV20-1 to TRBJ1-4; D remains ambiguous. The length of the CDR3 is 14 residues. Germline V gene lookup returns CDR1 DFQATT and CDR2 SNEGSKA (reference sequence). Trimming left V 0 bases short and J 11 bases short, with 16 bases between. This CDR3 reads CSARDLEHVGKLFF. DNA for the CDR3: TGCAGTGCTAGAGATTTGGAACACGTCGGTAAACTGTTTTTT.

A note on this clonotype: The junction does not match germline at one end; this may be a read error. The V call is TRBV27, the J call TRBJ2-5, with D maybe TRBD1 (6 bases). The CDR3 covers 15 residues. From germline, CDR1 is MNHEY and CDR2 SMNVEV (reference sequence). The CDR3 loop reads CASSQYRERQEAQYF. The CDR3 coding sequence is TGTGCCAGCAGTCAGTACAGGGAACGCCAAGAGGCCCAGTACTTC.

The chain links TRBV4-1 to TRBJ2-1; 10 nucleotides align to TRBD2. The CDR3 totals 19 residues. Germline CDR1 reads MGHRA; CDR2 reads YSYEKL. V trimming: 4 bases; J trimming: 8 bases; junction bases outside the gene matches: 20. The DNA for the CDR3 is TGCGCCAGCAGCCTCATCGGCCTTAGGGGGCTAGCGGGAGTTGATGAGCAGTTCTTC. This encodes CASSLIGLRGLAGVDEQFF.

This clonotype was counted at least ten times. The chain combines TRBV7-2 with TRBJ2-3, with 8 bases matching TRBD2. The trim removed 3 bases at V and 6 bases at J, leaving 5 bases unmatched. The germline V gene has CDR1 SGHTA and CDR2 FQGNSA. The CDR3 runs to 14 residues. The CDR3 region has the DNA TGTGCCAGCAGCTTCACGGGAGGGCCGGATACGCAGTATTTT. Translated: CASSFTGGPDTQYF.

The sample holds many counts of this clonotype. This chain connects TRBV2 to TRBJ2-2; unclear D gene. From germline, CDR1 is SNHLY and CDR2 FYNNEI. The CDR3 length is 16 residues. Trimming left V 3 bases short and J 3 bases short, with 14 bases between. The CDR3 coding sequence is TGTGCCAGCAGTGATGATGGCCAGGAGTACACCGGGGAGCTGTTTTTT. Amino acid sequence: CASSDDGQEYTGELFF.

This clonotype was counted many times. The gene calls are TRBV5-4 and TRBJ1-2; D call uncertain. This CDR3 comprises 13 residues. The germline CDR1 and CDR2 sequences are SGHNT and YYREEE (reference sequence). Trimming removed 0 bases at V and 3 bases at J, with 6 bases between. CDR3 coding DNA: TGTGCCAGCAGCTTGGCCCTGGACTATGGCTACACCTTC. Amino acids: CASSLALDYGYTF.

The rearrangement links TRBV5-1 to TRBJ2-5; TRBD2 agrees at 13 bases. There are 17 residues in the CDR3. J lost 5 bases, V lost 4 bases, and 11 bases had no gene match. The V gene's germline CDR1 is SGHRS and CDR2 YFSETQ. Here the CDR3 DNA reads TGCGCCAGCAGCACGGGGACTAGCGGGACCAAACGGGAGACCCAGTACTTC. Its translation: CASSTGTSGTKRETQYF.

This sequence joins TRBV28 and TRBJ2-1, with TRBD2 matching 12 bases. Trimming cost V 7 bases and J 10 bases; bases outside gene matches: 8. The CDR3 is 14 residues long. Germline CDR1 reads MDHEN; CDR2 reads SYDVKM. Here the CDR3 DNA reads TGTGCCAGCACCCTAGCGGGAGGGCCGGTAGAGCAGTTCTTC. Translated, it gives CASTLAGGPVEQFF.

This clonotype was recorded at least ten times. CDR3 sequence reads: CASNSGMGGEQYF. CDR3 DNA: TGTGCCAGTAATAGCGGGATGGGGGGCGAGCAGTACTTC. The chain is built from TRBV11-3 and TRBJ2-7; 8 bases map to TRBD2. The CDR3 length is 13 residues. Unmatched junction bases numbered 10, after V lost 9 bases and J lost 6 bases. Per the germline V gene, CDR1 is SGHNT and CDR2 is YENEEA.

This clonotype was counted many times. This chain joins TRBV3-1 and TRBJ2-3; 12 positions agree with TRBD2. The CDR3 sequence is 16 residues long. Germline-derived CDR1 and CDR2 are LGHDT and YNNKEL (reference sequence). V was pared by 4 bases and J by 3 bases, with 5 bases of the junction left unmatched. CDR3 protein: CASSPWTSGTTDTQYF. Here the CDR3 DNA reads TGTGCCAGCAGCCCATGGACTAGCGGGACGACAGATACGCAGTATTTT.

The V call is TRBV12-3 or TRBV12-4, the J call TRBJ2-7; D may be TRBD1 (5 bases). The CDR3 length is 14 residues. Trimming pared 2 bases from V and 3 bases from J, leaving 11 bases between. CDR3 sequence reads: CASSLKGHLYEQYF. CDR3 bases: TGTGCCAGCAGTTTAAAGGGGCACCTCTACGAGCAGTACTTC.

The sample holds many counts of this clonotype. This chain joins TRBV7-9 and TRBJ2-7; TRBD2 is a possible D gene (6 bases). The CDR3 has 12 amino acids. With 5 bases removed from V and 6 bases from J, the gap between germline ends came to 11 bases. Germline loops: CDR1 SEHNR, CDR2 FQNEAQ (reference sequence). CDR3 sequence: CASSPGTVEQYF. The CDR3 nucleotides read TGTGCCAGCAGCCCAGGGACTGTCGAGCAGTACTTC. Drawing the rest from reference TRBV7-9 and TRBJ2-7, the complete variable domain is DTGVSQNPRHKITKRGQNVTFRCDPISEHNRLYWYRQTLGQGPEFLTYFQNEAQLEKSRLLSDRFSAERPKGSFSTLEIQRTEQGDSAMYLCASSPGTVEQYFGPGTRLTVT.

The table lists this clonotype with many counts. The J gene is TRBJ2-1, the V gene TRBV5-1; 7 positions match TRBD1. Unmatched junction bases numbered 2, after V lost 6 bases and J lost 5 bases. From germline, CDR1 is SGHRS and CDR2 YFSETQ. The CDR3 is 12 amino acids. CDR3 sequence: CASKQGNNEQFF. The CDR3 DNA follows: TGCGCCAGCAAACAGGGGAACAATGAGCAGTTCTTC.

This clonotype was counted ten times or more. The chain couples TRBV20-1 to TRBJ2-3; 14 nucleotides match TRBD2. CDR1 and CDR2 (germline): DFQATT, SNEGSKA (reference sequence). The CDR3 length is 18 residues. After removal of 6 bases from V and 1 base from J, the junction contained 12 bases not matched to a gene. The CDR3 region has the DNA TGCAGTGCCACCAAAGGGACTAGCGGGAGCTTAGGCACAGATACGCAGTATTTT. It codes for CSATKGTSGSLGTDTQYF.

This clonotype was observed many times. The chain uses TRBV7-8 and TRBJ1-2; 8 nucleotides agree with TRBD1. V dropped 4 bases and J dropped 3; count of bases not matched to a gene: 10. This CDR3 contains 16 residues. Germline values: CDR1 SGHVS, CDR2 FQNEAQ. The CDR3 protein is CASSSLPETGDYGYTF. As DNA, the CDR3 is TGTGCCAGCAGCTCCCTCCCGGAGACAGGGGACTATGGCTACACCTTC.

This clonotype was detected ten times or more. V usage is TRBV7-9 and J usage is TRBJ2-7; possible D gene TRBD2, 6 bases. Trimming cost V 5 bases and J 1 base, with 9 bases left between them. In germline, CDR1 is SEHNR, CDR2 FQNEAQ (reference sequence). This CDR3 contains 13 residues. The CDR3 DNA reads TGTGCCAGCAGCCCGACTAGATCCTACGAGCAGTACTTC. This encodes CASSPTRSYEQYF.

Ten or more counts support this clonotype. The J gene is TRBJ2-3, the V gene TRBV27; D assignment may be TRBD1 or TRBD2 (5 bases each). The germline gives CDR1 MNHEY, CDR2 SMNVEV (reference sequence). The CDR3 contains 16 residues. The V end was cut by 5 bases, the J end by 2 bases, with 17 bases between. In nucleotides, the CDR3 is TGTGCCAGCAGTCCCGGGACGGTGGGGCACACAGATACGCAGTATTTT. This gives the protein CASSPGTVGHTDTQYF.

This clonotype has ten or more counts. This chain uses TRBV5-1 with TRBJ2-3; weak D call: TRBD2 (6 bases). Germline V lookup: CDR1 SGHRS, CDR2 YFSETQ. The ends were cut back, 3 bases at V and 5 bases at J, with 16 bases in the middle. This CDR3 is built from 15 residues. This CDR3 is CASSSRGDSIDTQYF. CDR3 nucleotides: TGCGCCAGCAGCTCGCGAGGGGACTCCATAGATACGCAGTATTTT.

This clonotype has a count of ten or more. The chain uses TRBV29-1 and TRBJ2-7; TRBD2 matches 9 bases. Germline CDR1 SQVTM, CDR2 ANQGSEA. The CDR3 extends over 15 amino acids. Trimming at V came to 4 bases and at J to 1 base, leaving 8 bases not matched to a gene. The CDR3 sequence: CSVGNSGRGSYEQYF. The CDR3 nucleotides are TGCAGCGTTGGCAATAGCGGGAGAGGGTCCTACGAGCAGTACTTC.

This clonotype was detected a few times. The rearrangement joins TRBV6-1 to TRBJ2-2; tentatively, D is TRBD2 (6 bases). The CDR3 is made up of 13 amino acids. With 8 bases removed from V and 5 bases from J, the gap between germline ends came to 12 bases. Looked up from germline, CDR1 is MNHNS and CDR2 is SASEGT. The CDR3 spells CASRGRGTGELFF. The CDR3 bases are TGTGCCAGCCGCGGACGGGGGACCGGGGAGCTGTTTTTT.

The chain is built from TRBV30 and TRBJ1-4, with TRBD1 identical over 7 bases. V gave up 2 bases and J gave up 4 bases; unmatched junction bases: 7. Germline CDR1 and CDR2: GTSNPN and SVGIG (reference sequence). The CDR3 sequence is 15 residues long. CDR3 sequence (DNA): TGTGCCTGGAGTCCACGGGACAGCATTAATGAAAAACTGTTTTTT. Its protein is CAWSPRDSINEKLFF.

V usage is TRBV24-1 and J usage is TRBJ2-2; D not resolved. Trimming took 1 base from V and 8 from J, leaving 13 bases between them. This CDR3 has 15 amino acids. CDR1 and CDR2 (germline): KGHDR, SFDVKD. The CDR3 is CATSDLFPVSGELFF. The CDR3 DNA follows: TGTGCCACCAGTGATTTATTCCCAGTGTCTGGGGAGCTGTTTTTT.

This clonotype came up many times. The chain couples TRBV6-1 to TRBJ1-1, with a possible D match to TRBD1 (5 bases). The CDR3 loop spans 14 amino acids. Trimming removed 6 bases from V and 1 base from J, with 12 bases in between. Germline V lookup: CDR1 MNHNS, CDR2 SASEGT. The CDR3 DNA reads TGTGCCAGCAGCTGGGGCGCAAAGAACACTGAAGCTTTCTTT. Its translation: CASSWGAKNTEAFF.

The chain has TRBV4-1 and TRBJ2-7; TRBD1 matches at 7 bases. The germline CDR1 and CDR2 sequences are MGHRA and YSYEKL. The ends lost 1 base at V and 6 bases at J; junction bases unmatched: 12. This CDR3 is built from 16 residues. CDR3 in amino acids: CASSQGFGRGTGEQYF. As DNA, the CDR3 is TGCGCCAGCAGCCAAGGGTTTGGCAGGGGGACCGGCGAGCAGTACTTC.

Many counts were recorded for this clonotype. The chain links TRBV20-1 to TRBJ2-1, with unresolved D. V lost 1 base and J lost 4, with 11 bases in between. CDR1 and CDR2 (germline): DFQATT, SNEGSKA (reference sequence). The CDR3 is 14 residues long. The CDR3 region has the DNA TGCAGTGCTAGAGTTCCCTTACAGTACAATGAGCAGTTCTTC. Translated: CSARVPLQYNEQFF.

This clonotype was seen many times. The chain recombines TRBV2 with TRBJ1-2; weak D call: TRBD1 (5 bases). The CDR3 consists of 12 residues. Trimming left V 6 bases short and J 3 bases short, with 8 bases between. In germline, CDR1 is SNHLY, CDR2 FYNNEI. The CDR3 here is CASRGGYYGYTF. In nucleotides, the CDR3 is TGTGCCAGCAGGGGGGGGTACTATGGCTACACCTTC.

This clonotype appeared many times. CDR3 region: CASSIDGTGIYGYTF. CDR3 nucleotides: TGTGCCAGTAGTATAGATGGGACAGGGATCTATGGCTACACCTTC. The rearrangement joins TRBV19 to TRBJ1-2; 9 nucleotides agree with TRBD1. With 0 bases clipped from V and 4 bases from J, the junction kept 3 bases outside the gene matches. This CDR3 is 15 amino acids long. Per the germline V gene, CDR1 is LNHDA and CDR2 is SQIVND (reference sequence).

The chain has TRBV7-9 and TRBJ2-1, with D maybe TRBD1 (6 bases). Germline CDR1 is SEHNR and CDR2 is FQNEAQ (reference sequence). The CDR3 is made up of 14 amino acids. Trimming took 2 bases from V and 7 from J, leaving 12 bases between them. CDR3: CASSLTAGANEQFF. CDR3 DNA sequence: TGTGCCAGCAGCTTAACGGCAGGGGCGAATGAGCAGTTCTTC.

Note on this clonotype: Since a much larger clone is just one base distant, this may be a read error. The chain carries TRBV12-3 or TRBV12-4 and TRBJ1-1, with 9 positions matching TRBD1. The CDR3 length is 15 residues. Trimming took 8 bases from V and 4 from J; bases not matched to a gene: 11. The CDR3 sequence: CASGPNTGGPTEAFF. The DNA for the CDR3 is TGTGCCAGCGGCCCTAATACAGGGGGCCCCACTGAAGCTTTCTTT.

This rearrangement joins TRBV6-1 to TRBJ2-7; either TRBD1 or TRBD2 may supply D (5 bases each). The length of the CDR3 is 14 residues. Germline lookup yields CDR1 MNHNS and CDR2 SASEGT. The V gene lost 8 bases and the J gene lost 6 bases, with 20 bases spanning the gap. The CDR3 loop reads CASSVGGLTLEQYF. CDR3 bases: TGTGCCAGCTCAGTTGGGGGATTAACTCTCGAGCAGTACTTC.